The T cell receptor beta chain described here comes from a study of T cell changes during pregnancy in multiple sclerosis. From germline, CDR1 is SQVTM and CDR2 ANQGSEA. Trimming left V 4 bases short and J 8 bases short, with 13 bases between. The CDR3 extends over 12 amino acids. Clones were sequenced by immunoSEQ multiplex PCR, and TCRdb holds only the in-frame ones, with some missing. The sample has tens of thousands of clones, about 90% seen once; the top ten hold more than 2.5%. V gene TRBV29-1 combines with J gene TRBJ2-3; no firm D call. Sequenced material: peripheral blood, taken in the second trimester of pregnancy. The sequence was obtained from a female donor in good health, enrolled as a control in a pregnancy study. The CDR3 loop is CSVVSLSGTQYF. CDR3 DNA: TGCAGCGTTGTATCCCTCTCCGGTACGCAGTATTTT.